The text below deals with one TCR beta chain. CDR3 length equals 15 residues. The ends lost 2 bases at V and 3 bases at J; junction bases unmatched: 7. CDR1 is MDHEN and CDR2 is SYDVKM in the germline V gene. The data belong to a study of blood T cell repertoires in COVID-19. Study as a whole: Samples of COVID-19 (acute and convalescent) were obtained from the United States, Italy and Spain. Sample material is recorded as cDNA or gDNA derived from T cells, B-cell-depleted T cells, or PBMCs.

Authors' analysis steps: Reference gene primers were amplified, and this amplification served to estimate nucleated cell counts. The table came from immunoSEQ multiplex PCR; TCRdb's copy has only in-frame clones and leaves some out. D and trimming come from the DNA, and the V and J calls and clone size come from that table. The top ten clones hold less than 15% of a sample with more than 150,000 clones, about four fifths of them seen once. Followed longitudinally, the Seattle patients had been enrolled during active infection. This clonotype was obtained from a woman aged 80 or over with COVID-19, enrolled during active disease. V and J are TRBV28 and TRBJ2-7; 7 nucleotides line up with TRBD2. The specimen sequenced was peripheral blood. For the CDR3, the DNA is TGTGCCAGCAGTTTACCGGGTGGGGGGGACTACGAGCAGTACTTC. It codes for CASSLPGGGDYEQYF.